A single sample gave rise to the 6 T cell receptor beta chains below, sequenced in a study of T cell responses to AZD1222 COVID-19 vaccine. Clones were sequenced by immunoSEQ multiplex PCR, and TCRdb holds only the in-frame ones, with some missing. The sample has over 150,000 clones, about 87% seen once. This sample comprised peripheral blood, obtained on day 0 of AZD1222 vaccination. These receptors were obtained from an adult in good health.

The chain couples TRBV9 to TRBJ2-3; 11 nucleotides agree with TRBD2. J was trimmed by 6 bases and V by 6 bases; bases with no gene match: 12. Germline assignment: CDR1 SGDLS and CDR2 YYNGEE. The length of the CDR3 is 16 residues. This chain's CDR3 is CASNVSPSGRSDTQYF. As DNA, the CDR3 is TGTGCCAGCAACGTTAGCCCTAGCGGGAGGTCCGATACGCAGTATTTT.

The chain has TRBV3-1 (or the pseudogene TRBV3-2) and TRBJ2-1; 8 bases are shared with TRBD1. The CDR3 is 18 amino acids. From germline, CDR1 is LGHDT and CDR2 YNNKEL (reference sequence). V shed 1 base and J 7 bases; nucleotides not matched to a gene: 15. This CDR3 is CASSQVGQGMGMGNEQFF. The DNA of the CDR3 is TGTGCCAGCAGCCAAGTCGGACAGGGTATGGGGATGGGGAATGAGCAGTTCTTC.

J is TRBJ1-1 and V is TRBV5-1; maybe TRBD1 (5 bases). The CDR3 covers 13 residues. V lost 4 bases, J lost 5 bases, and 12 bases lay in between. Germline CDR1 and CDR2: SGHRS and YFSETQ. The CDR3 loop reads CASSAGDRTEAFF. The CDR3 DNA is TGCGCCAGCAGCGCGGGGGACCGGACTGAAGCTTTCTTT.

The V gene is TRBV14, the J gene TRBJ1-6; 7 nucleotides align to TRBD1. The germline V gene encodes CDR1 SGHDN and CDR2 FVKESK. The V gene end was trimmed by 4 bases and the J gene end by 0 bases; junction bases not matched to a gene: 12. This CDR3 has 19 residues. The CDR3 coding sequence is TGTGCCAGCAGCCGATCTCGACAGGGCATCCCCTCCTATAATTCACCCCTCCACTTT. Protein sequence: CASSRSRQGIPSYNSPLHF.

This rearrangement joins TRBV9 to TRBJ1-2; 7 bases align to TRBD1. Germline V CDR1 and CDR2: SGDLS, YYNGEE. The CDR3 has 14 residues. V dropped 4 bases and J dropped 2; count of bases not matched to a gene: 5. The CDR3 nucleotides are TGTGCCAGCAGCCCAGGGGGGCAGAACTATGGCTACACCTTC. This translates into CASSPGGQNYGYTF.

The V and J genes are TRBV2 and TRBJ1-2, with 7 bases that match TRBD1. This CDR3 spans 11 amino acids. V gave up 10 bases and J gave up 3 bases; unmatched junction bases: 2. Per the germline V gene, CDR1 is SNHLY and CDR2 is FYNNEI. CDR3 amino acids: CATGGDYGYTF. The CDR3 DNA reads as TGTGCCACAGGGGGGGACTATGGCTACACCTTC.